Given below is one TCR beta chain in context. Its antigen is not known. Prepared TCR beta cDNA libraries contained unique molecular identifiers. TCRdb reprocessed the PCR reads via MiXCR and lists one record per CDR3 protein. The table has hundreds of thousands of distinct CDR3 sequences, under 70% seen once. The data were taken from a study of post-analysis software for immune sequencing data. General observations from the study: With TRBV5-6, TRBV5-1 and TRBV20-1 included, 4 to 6 TRBV segments were more frequent in patients than in controls.

The CDR3 sequence is 14 residues long. V was pared by 3 bases and J by 3 bases, with 11 bases between. The germline V gene has CDR1 SGHTA and CDR2 FQGNSA. The sample was blood. This chain connects TRBV7-2 to TRBJ1-2, with D possibly matching TRBD1 (5 bases). The sequence was obtained from a girl aged 5 to 17 with multiple sclerosis. The CDR3 DNA is TGTGCCAGCAGCTTGTTGTGGGGGGACTATGGCTACACCTTC. It encodes CASSLLWGDYGYTF.